This record looks at one T cell receptor beta chain sequence and its context. Its antigen is as yet unknown. The sample contains more than one DNA sequence encoding this CDR3. Execution of the assay was at deep level. Generated by immunoSEQ multiplex PCR, the TCRdb table keeps only in-frame clones and is missing some. Of 1,500,000 or so clones listed, just under 99% are singletons. The CDR3 totals 16 residues. V gave up 1 base and J gave up 1 base; unmatched junction bases: 0. Germline V gives CDR1 SGHTA, CDR2 FQGNSA. The source of the sample is a study of shared clonotypes between healthy human individuals. Study conclusions and caveats: In the sorted subsets, rarefaction showed sequencing was incomplete despite large depth. When compared with the clonotypes that were shared by all four sorted-subset donors, the non-shared clonotypes turned out to have lower generation probabilities.

V is TRBV7-2 and J is TRBJ2-5; TRBD2 matches at 13 bases. The specimen sequenced was naive CD4+ T cells sorted from blood. Subset of the sample: CD45RA+ positively selected. The sequence came from a man aged 30 to 39 in good health. DNA for the CDR3: TGTGCCAGCAGCTTAGGACTAGCGGGAGGCCAAGAGACCCAGTACTTC. It translates to CASSLGLAGGQETQYF.